The 29 T cell receptor beta chains presented below share a single source sample, sequenced in a study of regulatory T cells in long-lasting Graves disease. Building the TCR beta libraries relied on iRepertoire HTBI primers, and CDR3 regions underwent Arm-PCR. TCRdb passed the multiplex PCR reads through MiXCR, listing each CDR3 protein once. The table has about 300,000 distinct CDR3 sequences, about 18% seen once; the top ten hold around 37%. Time point in this sample: newly diagnosed GD, antithyroid drugs for less than 3 months. Making the TCR library involved RNA that had been extracted from PBMCs. This specimen was peripheral blood mononuclear cells (PBMCs), taken at new diagnosis, from a patient treated with antithyroid drugs. All receptors come from a female donor with Graves disease.

This clonotype was observed at least ten times. The chain links TRBV6-5 to TRBJ1-4; D is ambiguous. Trimming removed 6 bases at V and 2 bases at J, with 10 bases between. The length of the CDR3 is 14 residues. The V gene's germline CDR1 is MNHEY and CDR2 SVGAGI. The chain's CDR3 is CASSYQWTNEKLFF. Written as DNA, the CDR3 is TGTGCCAGCAGCTACCAATGGACTAATGAAAAACTGTTTTTT.

This chain links TRBV19 with TRBJ1-5; D is possibly TRBD1 (5 bases). The CDR3 runs to 15 residues. From germline, CDR1 is LNHDA and CDR2 SQIVND (reference sequence). The germline V and J ends were trimmed by 6 bases and 10 bases, with 22 bases remaining between them. The CDR3 bases are TGTGCCAGTAGGGGGCCGGGTTCCGACATCAAACCCCAGCATTTT. Its translation is CASRGPGSDIKPQHF.

This clonotype was seen more than once but under ten times. CDR3 in DNA: TGTGCCAGCAGCTTAGGTATAGCCCGTAGTACGCAGTATTTT. Amino acids: CASSLGIARSTQYF. The rearrangement joins TRBV11-3 to TRBJ2-3; the D is unclear. V was cut by 1 base and J by 8 bases, with 13 bases left in between. The V gene's germline CDR1 is SGHNT and CDR2 YENEEA. The CDR3 totals 14 residues.

Concerning this clonotype: A far larger clone is only one base removed, so a read error is likely. This chain links TRBV27 with TRBJ2-1; no clear D. This CDR3 is 15 amino acids long. Trimming cost V 5 bases and J 0 bases, with 11 bases left between them. The germline gives CDR1 MNHEY, CDR2 SMNVEV (reference sequence). The CDR3 nucleotides read TGTGCCAGCAGTGTTTCGCGGAGCTCCTACAATGAGCAGTTCTTC. Protein sequence: CASSVSRSSYNEQFF.

This chain uses TRBV2 with TRBJ2-5, with D tentatively TRBD1 (6 bases). With 5 bases removed from V and 4 bases from J, the gap between germline ends came to 11 bases. The CDR3 is made up of 13 amino acids. Germline CDR1 SNHLY, CDR2 FYNNEI. The CDR3 DNA follows: TGTGCCAGCAGTCTCGAGGACAGAGAGACCCAGTACTTC. It translates to CASSLEDRETQYF.

This clonotype was counted ten times or more. The chain is built from TRBV20-1 and TRBJ2-3; D not resolved. There are 12 residues in the CDR3. The V end lost 4 bases, the J end lost 2 bases, and 7 bases lay between the germline ends. Germline V gene sequence: CDR1 DFQATT, CDR2 SNEGSKA (reference sequence). The CDR3 here is CSAIQFTDTQYF. The CDR3 region has the DNA TGCAGTGCTATCCAGTTCACAGATACGCAGTATTTT.

Here the CDR3 reads CASSEMGDPRDTQYF. CDR3 in DNA: TGTGCCAGCAGTGAAATGGGAGACCCGAGGGATACGCAGTATTTT. V usage is TRBV25-1 and J usage is TRBJ2-3; D is perhaps TRBD2 (5 bases). With 2 bases removed from V and 6 bases from J, the gap between germline ends came to 15 bases. This CDR3 spans 15 amino acids. Germline assignment: CDR1 MGHDK and CDR2 SYGVNS.

This clonotype was seen many times. The chain links TRBV19 to TRBJ2-7, with D perhaps matching TRBD2 (6 bases). Trimming took off 3 bases at V and 3 bases at J, with 18 bases between the two ends. Germline V gene lookup returns CDR1 LNHDA and CDR2 SQIVND (reference sequence). The CDR3 length is 16 residues. The CDR3 DNA follows: TGTGCCAGTAGTATTGCCCCGGGAGCCTCGGTCTACGAGCAGTACTTC. This gives the protein CASSIAPGASVYEQYF.

This clonotype was recorded at least ten times. The J gene is TRBJ1-4, the V gene TRBV4-1, with TRBD1 as a possible D gene (5 bases). V gave up 1 base and J gave up 2 bases, with 11 bases separating them. Germline CDR1 MGHRA, CDR2 YSYEKL. This CDR3 spans 16 amino acids. CDR3 sequence: CASSQGDRGTNEKLFF. CDR3 coding DNA: TGCGCCAGCAGCCAAGGGGATCGGGGGACTAATGAAAAACTGTTTTTT.

The V call is TRBV6-2 or TRBV6-3, the J call TRBJ1-6; D not certain. The CDR3 consists of 13 residues. Germline CDR1 and CDR2: MNHEY and SVGEGT. V shed 6 bases and J shed 5 bases, with 8 bases lying between them. The CDR3 DNA follows: TGTGCCAGCAGGGACGCTAATAATTCACCCCTCCACTTT. Amino acid sequence: CASRDANNSPLHF.

V is TRBV5-1 and J is TRBJ2-7, with 9 nucleotides matching TRBD1. There are 17 residues in the CDR3. CDR1 SGHRS and CDR2 YFSETQ come from the germline V gene. Germline trimming cut 7 bases from V and 6 bases from J; bases unmatched to any gene: 20. The CDR3 protein is CASRHPRGTGFLGEQYF. CDR3 in DNA: TGCGCCAGCCGCCATCCCCGCGGGACAGGGTTTTTAGGCGAGCAGTACTTC.

This clonotype was seen a handful of times. The conserved phenylalanine or tryptophan is not found at the CDR3 terminus, so this likely reflects a read error. V is TRBV20-1 and J is TRBJ2-1, with 13 bases identical to TRBD2. CDR3 length: 13 amino acids. CDR1 is DFQATT and CDR2 is SNEGSKA in the germline V gene (reference sequence). V was clipped by 6 bases and J by 9 bases; unmatched bases: 5. CDR3 amino acids: CSAGTSGMGEQFL. CDR3 sequence (DNA): TGCAGTGCCGGGACTAGCGGGATGGGTGAGCAGTTCCTC.

With respect to this clonotype: A far larger clone is one nucleotide away, so this likely arose from a read error. The chain uses TRBV11-2 and TRBJ1-1; D is possibly TRBD1 (6 bases). The CDR3 length is 13 residues. CDR1 and CDR2 (germline): SGHAT, FQNNGV. The CDR3 DNA follows: TGTGCCAGCAGCGTTCATGGGGGCACTGGAGCTTTCTTT. This codes for CASSVHGGTGAFF.

The table lists this clonotype with a few counts. V usage is TRBV7-9 and J usage is TRBJ2-1; the D gene is possibly TRBD2 (5 bases). The CDR3 length is 13 residues. Germline CDR1 SEHNR, CDR2 FQNEAQ (reference sequence). Trimming stripped 6 bases from V and 7 bases from J, with 13 bases between. The CDR3 DNA sequence: TGTGCCAGCAGTAGAACGGGGATTAATGAGCAGTTCTTC. It specifies CASSRTGINEQFF.

This clonotype was detected a few times. V gene TRBV19 combines with J gene TRBJ2-1; 11 nucleotides line up with TRBD2. The CDR3 totals 18 residues. The germline gives CDR1 LNHDA, CDR2 SQIVND (reference sequence). Trimming at V came to 3 bases and at J to 0 bases, leaving 7 bases not matched to a gene. The CDR3 sequence is CASSIPSGRPSSYNEQFF. CDR3 DNA sequence: TGTGCCAGTAGTATCCCTAGCGGGAGGCCGAGCTCCTACAATGAGCAGTTCTTC.

This clonotype appeared many times. This chain connects TRBV27 to TRBJ2-5; the D is unclear. Trimming took 4 bases from V and 1 from J, leaving 7 bases between them. The CDR3 sequence is 13 residues long. The germline gives CDR1 MNHEY, CDR2 SMNVEV (reference sequence). The CDR3 spells CASSSLLQETQYF. The CDR3 DNA reads TGTGCCAGCAGTTCCTTGCTCCAAGAGACCCAGTACTTC.

The rearrangement links TRBV19 to TRBJ2-5; tentatively, D is TRBD2 (5 bases). CDR1 is LNHDA, CDR2 SQIVND, per germline (reference sequence). V lost 3 bases, J lost 5 bases, and 13 bases lay in between. The CDR3 runs to 14 residues. The CDR3 here is CASSMFGPGETQYF. CDR3 sequence (DNA): TGTGCCAGTAGTATGTTCGGGCCGGGGGAGACCCAGTACTTC.

This clonotype was recorded a few times. The chain has TRBV9 and TRBJ1-2, with no clear D. This CDR3 is built from 14 residues. CDR1 is SGDLS and CDR2 is YYNGEE in the germline V gene. The V end was cut by 3 bases, the J end by 1 base, with 10 bases between. The CDR3 region has the DNA TGTGCCAGCAGCGCCGGCACCGGTAACTATGGCTACACCTTC. Encoded protein: CASSAGTGNYGYTF.

This clonotype was seen many times. The V gene is TRBV28, the J gene TRBJ1-2, with D tentatively TRBD1 (6 bases). Trimming shortened V by 4 bases and J by 4 bases, and 13 bases separated the two germline ends. This CDR3 has 14 residues. The germline V gene encodes CDR1 MDHEN and CDR2 SYDVKM. CDR3 residues: CASSYQGRGYGYTF. The DNA for the CDR3 is TGTGCCAGCAGTTACCAGGGGCGCGGCTATGGCTACACCTTC.

This sequence joins TRBV2 and TRBJ2-5; D is ambiguous. The CDR3 totals 13 residues. Germline V gene sequence: CDR1 SNHLY, CDR2 FYNNEI. V was shortened by 3 bases and J by 7 bases, with 12 bases between the two germline ends. CDR3 sequence (DNA): TGTGCCAGCAGTGATTTGGGGTCGGTGACCCAGTACTTC. Its translation: CASSDLGSVTQYF. Variable domain in full (rest from reference TRBV2 and TRBJ2-5): EPEVTQTPSHQVTQMGQEVILRCVPISNHLYFYWYRQILGQKVEFLVSFYNNEISEKSEIFDDQFSVERPDGSNFTLKIRSTKLEDSAMYFCASSDLGSVTQYFGPGTRLLVL.

Comment on this clonotype: This may be a read error: a much more frequent sequence differs by one nucleotide. The rearrangement links TRBV28 to TRBJ2-2; 8 nucleotides agree with TRBD1. Germline V gene lookup returns CDR1 MDHEN and CDR2 SYDVKM. There are 15 residues in the CDR3. In DNA, the CDR3 is TGTGCCGGCAGTTTAGGGACAGGAAACACCGGGGAGCTGTTTTTT. It is translated as CAGSLGTGNTGELFF. The full variable domain, its missing parts supplied by reference TRBV28 and TRBJ2-2, is DVKVTQSSRYLVKRTGEKVFLECVQDMDHENMFWYRQDPGLGLRLIYFSYDVKMKEKGDIPEGYSVSREKKERFSLILESASTNQTSMYLCAGSLGTGNTGELFFGEGSRLTVL.

J is TRBJ1-1 and V is TRBV12-3 or TRBV12-4; a possible D gene is TRBD1 (6 bases). The CDR3 extends over 15 amino acids. V lost 4 bases and J lost 2, with 14 bases in between. In nucleotides, the CDR3 is TGTGCCAGCAGTTGGGACGACAGGTCAAACACTGAAGCTTTCTTT. It translates to CASSWDDRSNTEAFF.

This clonotype was seen at least ten times. CDR3 bases: TGTGCCAGCAGTGGTGGACAGACGAACACTGAAGCTTTCTTT. Residues: CASSGGQTNTEAFF. The V and J genes are TRBV27 and TRBJ1-1, with a possible D match to TRBD1 (6 bases). The CDR3 spans 14 residues. V lost 5 bases and J lost 1, with 11 bases in between. Per germline, CDR1 MNHEY and CDR2 SMNVEV (reference sequence).

This clonotype has more than one count but fewer than ten. The V gene is TRBV6-5, the J gene TRBJ1-3; no clear D gene. Germline V lookup: CDR1 MNHEY, CDR2 SVGAGI. The CDR3 is 15 residues long. The V end lost 2 bases, the J end lost 0 bases, and 8 bases lay between the germline ends. For the CDR3, the DNA is TGTGCCAGCAGTTACGGGCCGGGCTCTGGAAACACCATATATTTT. Amino acids: CASSYGPGSGNTIYF.

A word on this clonotype: Since a much larger clone is just one base distant, this may be a read error. The chain has TRBV6-1 and TRBJ2-5, with 7 bases that match TRBD2. Looked up from germline, CDR1 is MNHNS and CDR2 is SASEGT. The CDR3 runs 13 residues. CDR3: CASSLNWGGTRYF. The CDR3 DNA follows: TGTGCCAGCAGTCTCAACTGGGGAGGGACCCGGTACTTC.

In its sample, this clonotype was seen many times. The chain couples TRBV28 to TRBJ2-7; perhaps TRBD2 as D (5 bases). The V end was cut by 6 bases, the J end by 4 bases, with 19 bases between. This CDR3 region has 15 residues. Germline loops: CDR1 MDHEN, CDR2 SYDVKM. DNA of the CDR3: TGTGCCAGCAGCCCGGGGTACACTCGAGTATACGAGCAGTACTTC. Residues: CASSPGYTRVYEQYF.

This clonotype appeared many times. CDR3 coding DNA: TGTGCCAGCAGTGAATCGGGGTACAATGAGCAGTTCTTC. It translates to CASSESGYNEQFF. The rearrangement links TRBV2 to TRBJ2-1, with D possibly being TRBD2 (5 bases). V was pared by 2 bases and J by 4 bases, with 6 bases between. The CDR3 contains 13 residues. CDR1 SNHLY and CDR2 FYNNEI come from the germline V gene. Full variable domain (outside the CDR3, taken from reference TRBV2 and TRBJ2-1): EPEVTQTPSHQVTQMGQEVILRCVPISNHLYFYWYRQILGQKVEFLVSFYNNEISEKSEIFDDQFSVERPDGSNFTLKIRSTKLEDSAMYFCASSESGYNEQFFGPGTRLTVL.

The table lists this clonotype with a count of one. One junction end does not reproduce the germline sequence, and a read error may be involved. This chain connects TRBV12-3 or TRBV12-4 to TRBJ2-5, with D perhaps matching TRBD1 (5 bases). CDR3 length: 13 amino acids. For the CDR3, the DNA is TGTGCCAGCAGTTTTGGCCCCGTAGACAGACGAGACTTC. Translating gives CASSFGPVDRRDF.

This clonotype was seen ten or more times. This CDR3 is CASMIRLAGGLLETQYF. The CDR3 DNA reads TGCGCCAGCATGATTAGACTAGCGGGAGGCCTTTTGGAGACCCAGTACTTC. The V and J genes are TRBV5-1 and TRBJ2-5, with TRBD2 matching over 13 bases. The junction had 13 bases not matched to a gene; V was cut back by 6 bases and J by 5 bases. The CDR3 is 17 amino acids. Per the germline V gene, CDR1 is SGHRS and CDR2 is YFSETQ.